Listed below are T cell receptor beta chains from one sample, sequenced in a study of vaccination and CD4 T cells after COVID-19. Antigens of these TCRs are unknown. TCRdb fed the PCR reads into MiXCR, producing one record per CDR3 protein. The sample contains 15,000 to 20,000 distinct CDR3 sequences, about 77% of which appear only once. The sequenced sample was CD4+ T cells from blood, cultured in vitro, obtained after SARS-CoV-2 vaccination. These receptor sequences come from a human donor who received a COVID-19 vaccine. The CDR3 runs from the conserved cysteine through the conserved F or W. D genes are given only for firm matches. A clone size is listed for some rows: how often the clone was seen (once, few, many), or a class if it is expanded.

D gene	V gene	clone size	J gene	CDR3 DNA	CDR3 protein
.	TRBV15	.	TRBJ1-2	TGTGCCACGTCGGTGGACAACTATGGCTACACCTTC	CATSVDNYGYTF
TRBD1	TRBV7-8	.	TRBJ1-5	TGTGCCAGCAGCCTGGACAGGAATCAGCCCCAGCATTTT	CASSLDRNQPQHF
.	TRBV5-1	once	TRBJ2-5	TGCGCCAGCAGCTTTATATCGGACAGACAAGAGACCCAGTACTTC	CASSFISDRQETQYF
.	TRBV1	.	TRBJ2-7	TGCACCAGCAGTAGAGGGTTGTCGACCTACGAGCAGTACTTC	CTSSRGLSTYEQYF
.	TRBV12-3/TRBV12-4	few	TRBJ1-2	TGTGCCAGCAGCCGACGCCCCGGGCAGGGTTCCTCTAACTATGGCTACACCTTC	CASSRRPGQGSSNYGYTF
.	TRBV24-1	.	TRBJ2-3	TGTGCCACCAGTGATTTTTCAGAGGACTTGCAGTATTTT	CATSDFSEDLQYF
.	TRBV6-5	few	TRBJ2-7	TGTGCCAGCAGTTACTCACTCGGGGATGGCACGCTTATTGGGGGGGAGCAGTACTTC	CASSYSLGDGTLIGGEQYF
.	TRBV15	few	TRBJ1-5	TGTGCCACCAGCAGAGATAGTGCGGGCAATCAGCCCCAGCATTTT	CATSRDSAGNQPQHF
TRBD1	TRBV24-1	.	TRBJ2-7	TGTGCCACTTTTGTTGCGGGACAGGTCACCTCCTACGAGCAGTACTTC	CATFVAGQVTSYEQYF
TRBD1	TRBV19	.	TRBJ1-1	TGTGCCAGTAGTACGGGACAGGGGTTCCTAGCTTTCTTT	CASSTGQGFLAFF
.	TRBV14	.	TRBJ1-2	TGTGCCAGCAGCCTCGGGACGGGAAACTATGGCTACACCTTC	CASSLGTGNYGYTF
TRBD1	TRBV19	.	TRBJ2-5	TGTGCCACTAAATGGGGACAGGGAGCACAAGAGACCCAGTACTTC	CATKWGQGAQETQYF
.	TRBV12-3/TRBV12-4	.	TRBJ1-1	TGTGCCAGCAGTGGGGGGGAAGCTTTCTTT	CASSGGEAFF
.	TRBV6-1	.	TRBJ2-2	TGTGCCAGCGAATTGGACAGAGATACCGGGGAGCTGTTTTTT	CASELDRDTGELFF
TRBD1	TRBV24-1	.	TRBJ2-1	TGTGCCACCAGTGACCATACCACAGGGGGCAATGAGCAGTTCTTC	CATSDHTTGGNEQFF
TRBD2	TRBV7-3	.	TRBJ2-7	TGTGCCAGCAGCTTGGGGGCGGGGGGAAACTACGAGCAGTACTTC	CASSLGAGGNYEQYF
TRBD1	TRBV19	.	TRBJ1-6	TGTGCCAGTAGCCAGCCGGGACAGGGAGGGAATTCACCCCTCCACTTT	CASSQPGQGGNSPLHF
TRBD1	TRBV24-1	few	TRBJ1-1	TGTGCCACCAGGCAGGGGGGTCTGAACACTGAAGCTTTCTTT	CATRQGGLNTEAFF
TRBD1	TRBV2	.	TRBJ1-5	TGTGCCAGCAGAAATACAGGGGTCCAGCCCCAGCATTTT	CASRNTGVQPQHF
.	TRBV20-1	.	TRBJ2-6	TGCAGTGCTAGGGTGGGACACACCTCTGGGGCCAACGTCCTGACTTTC	CSARVGHTSGANVLTF
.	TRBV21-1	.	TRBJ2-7	TGTGCCAGCGAAACCGCCCCCGGGACAGGGGGCTTTTACGAGCAGTACTTC	CASETAPGTGGFYEQYF
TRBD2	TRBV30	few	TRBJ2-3	TGTGCCTGGAGTGGTGGAAGCGGGGTATACACAGATACGCAGTATTTT	CAWSGGSGVYTDTQYF
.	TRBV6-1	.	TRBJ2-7	TGTGCCAGCAGTGGAGGACGGACGTGGTCCTACGAGCAGTACTTC	CASSGGRTWSYEQYF
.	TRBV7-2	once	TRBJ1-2	TGTGCCAGCAGCTTAGTCAGGGTGGCTGCTGGCTACACCTTC	CASSLVRVAAGYTF
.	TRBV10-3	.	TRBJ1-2	TGTGCCATCAGTGAAATGACCGGATATGGCTACACCTTC	CAISEMTGYGYTF
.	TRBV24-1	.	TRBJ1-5	TGTGCCGCCAGTGATTCAGGCAGGGGATCGTTGAATCAGCCCCAGCATTTT	CAASDSGRGSLNQPQHF
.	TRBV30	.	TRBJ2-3	TGTGCCTGGATCACCGGACAGAGCACAGATACGCAGTATTTT	CAWITGQSTDTQYF
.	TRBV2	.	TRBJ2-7	TGTGCCAGCAGTGAAAGGAAGGGAGCCTACGAGCAGTACTTC	CASSERKGAYEQYF
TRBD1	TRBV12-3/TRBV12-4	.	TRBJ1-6	TGTGCCAGCAGTGAAGGACAGGGAAGAGATTCACCCCTCCACTTT	CASSEGQGRDSPLHF
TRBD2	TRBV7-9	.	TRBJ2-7	TGTGCCAGCAGCTTAGGGGCTAGCGGGGGGAACGAGCAGTACTTC	CASSLGASGGNEQYF
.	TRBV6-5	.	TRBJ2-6	TGTGCCAGCAGTTATAGTTCGTTCCCTGGGGCCAACGTCCTGACTTTC	CASSYSSFPGANVLTF
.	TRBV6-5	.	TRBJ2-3	TGTGCCAGCAGTTACCAGGGGCCAGATACGCAGTATTTT	CASSYQGPDTQYF
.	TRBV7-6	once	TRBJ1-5	TGTGCCAGCAGCAAGGTCAGCAATCAGCCCCAGCATTTT	CASSKVSNQPQHF
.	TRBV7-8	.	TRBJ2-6	TGTGCCAGCAGCTTAGTAACGGGGTCTGGGGCCAACGTCCTGACTTTC	CASSLVTGSGANVLTF
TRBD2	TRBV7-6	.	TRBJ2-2	TGTGCCAGCAGCCTGCAGACGGGGGGCACCGGGGAGCTGTTTTTT	CASSLQTGGTGELFF
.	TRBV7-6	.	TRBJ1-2	TGTGCCAGCAGCTTAGGGGGGGCAGGCCTCTATGGCTACACCTTC	CASSLGGAGLYGYTF
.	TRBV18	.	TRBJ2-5	TGTGCCAGCTCTCGAGGCCCAGGGGCTCGGGGAGAGACCCAGTACTTC	CASSRGPGARGETQYF
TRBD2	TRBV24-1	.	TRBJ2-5	TGTGCCACCAGTGATGCTAGCGGGGGGGGACAGACCCAGTACTTC	CATSDASGGGQTQYF
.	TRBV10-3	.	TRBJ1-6	TGTGCCATCAGTGAGTCCAGGATCCTCAATTCACCCCTCCACTTT	CAISESRILNSPLHF
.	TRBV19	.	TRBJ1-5	TGTGCCAGTAGTATTATGCTGGATGATCAGCCCCAGCATTTT	CASSIMLDDQPQHF
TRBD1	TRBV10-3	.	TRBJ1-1	TGTGCCATCAGTCCAAGTGGACAGGGGCCAGACGCTGAAGCTTTCTTT	CAISPSGQGPDAEAFF
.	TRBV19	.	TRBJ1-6	TGTGCCAGTAGTATTTCAGTTTCACCCCTCCACTTT	CASSISVSPLHF
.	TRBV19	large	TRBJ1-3	TGTGCCAGTAGTCGAGACCCGACCTCTGGAAACACCATATATTTT	CASSRDPTSGNTIYF
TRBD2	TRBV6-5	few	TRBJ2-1	TGTGCCAGCAGTTACACCCTCATAGCGGGCGACTACAATGAGCAGTTCTTC	CASSYTLIAGDYNEQFF
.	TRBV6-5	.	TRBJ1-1	TGTGCCAGCAGCTACGTCGTCGAAGCTTTCTTT	CASSYVVEAFF
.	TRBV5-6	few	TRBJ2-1	TGTGCCAGCAGCGCACTAGCTAATGAGCAGTTCTTC	CASSALANEQFF
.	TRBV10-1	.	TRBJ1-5	TGCGCCAGCAGTGCGGTGGCGGGTCAGCCCCAGCATTTT	CASSAVAGQPQHF
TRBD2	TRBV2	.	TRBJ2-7	TGTGCCAGCAGGGAAAAAGGACTAGCGATTAATTACGAGCAGTACTTC	CASREKGLAINYEQYF
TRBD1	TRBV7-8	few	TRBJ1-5	TGTGCCAGCAGCTTGAGGACAGGGATGATGCATCAGCCCCAGCATTTT	CASSLRTGMMHQPQHF
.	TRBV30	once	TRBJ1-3	TGTGCCTGGAGTGTACTGGGTGACGGTGGAAACACCATATATTTT	CAWSVLGDGGNTIYF
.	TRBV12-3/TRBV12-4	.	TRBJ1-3	TGTGCCAGCACCCGAAGGAGTTCCTTCTCTGGAAACACCATATATTTT	CASTRRSSFSGNTIYF
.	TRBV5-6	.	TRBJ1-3	TGTGCCAGCAGCGACCACGGGGGGGCTGTAAACACCATATATTTT	CASSDHGGAVNTIYF
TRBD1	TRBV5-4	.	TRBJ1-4	TGTGCCAGCAGCTCTACCGGGACAGGCAGTGAAAAACTGTTTTTT	CASSSTGTGSEKLFF
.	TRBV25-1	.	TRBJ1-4	TGTGCCAGCAGTGTGGGGGCAACTAATGAAAAACTGTTTTTT	CASSVGATNEKLFF
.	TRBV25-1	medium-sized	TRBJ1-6	TGTGCCAGCAGATGGCCAGAGGGTAATTCACCCCTCCACTTT	CASRWPEGNSPLHF
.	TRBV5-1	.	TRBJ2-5	TGCGCCAGCAGAGGCCAGATAGAGGCCCAGTACTTC	CASRGQIEAQYF
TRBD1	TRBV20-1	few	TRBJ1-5	TGCAGTGCTCCCGGGACAGATTATAGCAATCAGCCCCAGCATTTT	CSAPGTDYSNQPQHF
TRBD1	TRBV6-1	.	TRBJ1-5	TGTGCCAGCAGAGACGCCGGGACAGGGTATCAGCCCCAGCATTTT	CASRDAGTGYQPQHF